The TCR beta chain under discussion was sequenced for a study of identical twins listed by TCRdb under 2016. Notes on the research overall: To test whether fetal clonotypes persist, the study used deep sequencing on TCR alpha and beta repertoires from monozygotic twins, unrelated adults of various ages, and cord blood. Replicate twin experiments were performed at different times using different library preparation protocols to rule out contamination.

As concerns this clonotype: Its antigen remains unidentified. No much larger clone exists at a distance of one base, and base qualities are not known.

Libraries were made using 5' RACE. Sequencing relied on an Illumina HiSeq 2000. Template switching introduced a universal primer binding site; the final cDNA contained a unique molecular identifier, enabling accurate counting of TCR cDNA molecules. Specific primers in the conserved constant-segment region were used to synthesize first-strand cDNA for TCR alpha and beta chains. To control for contamination, every cDNA library was double barcoded, receiving both a SMART-Mk sample barcode and Illumina barcodes. TruSeq adapter sequences, together with Illumina sample barcodes, were added in two successive PCR steps. TCR alpha and beta cDNA libraries were sequenced on the Illumina HiSeq platform with custom primers. The original pipeline was this. Unique molecular identifiers were extracted from raw reads with MiGEC, and CDR3 positions were determined with MiXCR. For each individual, recombination models were inferred using an EM algorithm with the repgenHMM and IGoR tools. Shared clonotype analysis was performed with the tcR package in R, normalizing sharing by the product of cloneset sizes. To study raw recombination without the effects of thymic and clonal selection, out-of-frame nonproductive sequences were analyzed. TCRdb reworked the public reads: Q25 trimming with fastp, MiXCR clone assembly, productive beta chains retained. Each CDR3 protein appears once, grouped with its most common genes and DNA. The V and J calls were not made by the authors but by TCRdb's processing. This sample has some 320,000 distinct CDR3 sequences in its table, and roughly an eighth of those were observed once. The ten most abundant clones make up around 6.9% of the sample.

The trim is 7 bases for V and 2 bases for J, with a gap of 8 bases between the germline ends. Based on the germline V gene, the CDR1 and CDR2 sequences are MNHNS and SASEGT. The CDR3 covers 12 residues, taking in both the cysteine and the phenylalanine. The DNA shown is the 36-base CDR3, in frame from base 1. Every donor in the study was a healthy Caucasian. Three pairs of female monozygotic twins, all aged about 18 to 30 years, made up the twin cohort. CD4+ and CD8+ T cell populations were isolated with positive isolation kits from Invitrogen. The paper as a whole reports these results and caveats: Because the same donors could not be followed over many years, conclusions were based on cross-sectional statistical analysis. Compared with coincidental sharing between unrelated individuals, out-of-frame TCR alpha sequences shared between twins had an excess of sequences with low generation probability. Abundant cord blood beta clonotypes had fewer insertions, young adult naive repertoires showed a similar but weaker trend, and memory repertoires showed no such trend. The excess sharing between twins in beta out-of-frame sequences was weaker because fewer shared sequences reduced the signal-to-noise ratio. Zero-insertion analyses could be partly confounded by invariant T cells such as MAIT and iNKT, although diverse VJ usage argued against such confounding for most clonotypes. Out-of-frame TCR alpha sharing in monozygotic twins was systematically underestimated by recombination models, whereas sharing between unrelated individuals was in agreement with the recombination models.

These data are also associated with another study on yellow fever vaccine responses in identical twins. Taken from the second paper: The authors reported that the T cell response to vaccination in identical twins appeared partly convergent and partly personalized. Focusing on identical twins, the study followed the T cell clones that responded to the vaccine, and did so with precision.

The V and J segments used are TRBV6-1 and TRBJ1-2; no D segment can be confidently identified. The sequenced sample consisted of CD8+ T cells sorted from blood. The source is a woman in her late teens or twenties in good health. CDR3 region: CASTPGNYGYTF. The bases read TGTGCCAGCACACCAGGAAACTATGGCTACACCTTC.